The T cell receptor beta chain under discussion was sequenced for a study of cytomegalovirus exposure and HLA in healthy donors. Germline loops: CDR1 SGHNT, CDR2 YYREEE (reference sequence). V lost 0 bases and J 7 bases, leaving 8 bases between the germline ends. The CDR3 consists of 14 residues. The PCR contained 60 Vbeta and 13 Jbeta primers. The protocol was immunoSEQ multiplex PCR, while the TCRdb copy is restricted to in-frame clones and leaves out a portion. The profile shows fewer than 200,000 clones, roughly four fifths of them singletons. The TCR comes from a woman in her 30s in good health and CMV-seronegative. The chain is built from TRBV5-4 and TRBJ1-6; no definite D call. Sequenced sample: PBMCs. CDR3 nucleotides: TGTGCCAGCAGCTTGGATTTTATGAATTCACCCCTCCACTTT. Encoded protein: CASSLDFMNSPLHF.